This T cell receptor (beta chain) was documented in a study of T-cell memory formation after mild COVID-19. In the study overall: In these data, TCR clusters were largely donor specific. Study findings and constraints: Day 15 to 85 contractors were CD4/CD8 balanced; later expanders leaned CD4+.

In this sample, this clonotype turned up a few times. Antigen unknown. TCRdb re-analysed the 5' RACE reads in MiXCR, keeping a single row per CDR3 protein. The data contain around 250,000 distinct CDR3 sequences, approximately 15% of them singletons. This CDR3 contains 16 residues. Germline V gives CDR1 SGDLS, CDR2 YYNGEE. V gave up 2 bases and J gave up 0 bases; unmatched junction bases: 5. The specimen was PBMCs or a T cell subset sorted from them (not recorded which). The clonotype was recovered from an adult woman who had mild COVID-19 (a few samples of this study predate the infection). Cell type and time point are not known. This sequence joins TRBV9 and TRBJ2-3, with TRBD1 matching 8 bases. The CDR3: CASSVGQGLSTDTQYF. The CDR3 region has the DNA TGTGCCAGCAGCGTCGGACAGGGACTTAGCACAGATACGCAGTATTTT. Based on the CDR3 plus reference TRBV9 and TRBJ2-3, the full variable domain is DSGVTQTPKHLITATGQRVTLRCSPRSGDLSVYWYQQSLDQGLQFLIQYYNGEERAKGNILERFSAQQFPDLHSELNLSSLELGDSALYFCASSVGQGLSTDTQYFGPGTRLTVL.